This passage covers 26 T cell receptor beta chains from one sample sequenced in a study of T cells after yellow fever vaccination. TCRdb reanalysed the 5' RACE reads using MiXCR and keeps one entry per CDR3 protein. Of approximately 580,000 distinct CDR3 sequences in the sample, roughly 17% were seen once. The specimen was PBMCs, collected more than 4 days after the first yellow fever vaccination. The receptors come from a young man who received the YFV17D yellow fever vaccine.

This rearrangement joins TRBV6-1 to TRBJ2-3; the D gene could be TRBD1 or TRBD2 (5 bases each). The CDR3 is made up of 15 amino acids. Between the trimmed V and J ends, which lost 4 bases and 0 bases, there was a span of 11 bases. From germline, CDR1 is MNHNS and CDR2 SASEGT. DNA of the CDR3: TGTGCCAGCAGTGTATGGGGGATTAGCACAGATACGCAGTATTTT. Protein product: CASSVWGISTDTQYF.

The rearrangement joins TRBV7-2 to TRBJ1-2; D gene ambiguous. Germline CDR1 reads SGHTA; CDR2 reads FQGNSA. The germline V and J ends were trimmed by 4 bases and 2 bases, with 14 bases remaining between them. The CDR3 covers 15 residues. The DNA of the CDR3 is TGTGCCAGCAGCTCCCAGCTAGGCCAAAACTATGGCTACACCTTC. Translated, it gives CASSSQLGQNYGYTF.

This sequence joins TRBV2 and TRBJ2-3; tentative D call: TRBD1 (6 bases). In germline, CDR1 is SNHLY, CDR2 FYNNEI. This CDR3 has 15 residues. V was pared by 7 bases and J by 2 bases, with 16 bases between. The CDR3 nucleotides read TGTGCCAGCACCCAGTGGTGGGACAACACAGATACGCAGTATTTT. The encoded protein is CASTQWWDNTDTQYF.

A few counts support this clonotype. The genes are TRBV7-3 and TRBJ2-3, with 7 bases identical to TRBD2. CDR3 length: 16 residues. V gave up 5 bases and J gave up 9 bases; unmatched junction bases: 17. Germline CDR1 and CDR2: SGHTA and FQGTGA. As DNA, the CDR3 is TGTGCCAGCAGCCCCGGGTTGGGGGGGGTCGAGGGGACGCAGTATTTT. Its protein product is CASSPGLGGVEGTQYF.

J is TRBJ2-5 and V is TRBV16, with D perhaps TRBD2 (5 bases). The CDR3 is 15 amino acids. Germline CDR1 and CDR2: KGHSY and FQNENV. V lost 1 base to trimming and J lost 2 bases, with 11 bases between them. The CDR3 loop reads CASSQFSGRQETQYF. The CDR3 DNA reads TGTGCCAGCAGCCAATTCAGCGGTCGACAAGAGACCCAGTACTTC.

The chain couples TRBV30 to TRBJ1-6, with 10 bases matching TRBD1. The CDR3 has 15 residues. Germline V gene lookup returns CDR1 GTSNPN and CDR2 SVGIG (reference sequence). The J segment lost 10 bases and the V segment lost 5 bases, leaving 11 bases of the junction unmatched. For the CDR3, the DNA is TGTGCCTGGGGAACCGGGACAGGGGATCCCTCACCCCTCCACTTT. It yields the protein CAWGTGTGDPSPLHF.

The genes are TRBV5-1 and TRBJ1-4; D possibly corresponds to TRBD1 (6 bases). CDR3 size: 13 residues. Trimming took 0 bases from V and 8 from J, leaving 8 bases between them. CDR1 SGHRS and CDR2 YFSETQ come from the germline V gene. Written as DNA, the CDR3 is TGCGCCAGCAGCTTGGGCACAGGGGAAAAACTGTTTTTT. Its translation is CASSLGTGEKLFF.

This clonotype occurred a few times. The chain recombines TRBV6-1 with TRBJ1-2; D is uncertain. This CDR3 contains 14 residues. The germline V gene has CDR1 MNHNS and CDR2 SASEGT. Trimming removed 4 bases at V and 2 bases at J, with 11 bases between. In DNA form, the CDR3 reads TGTGCCAGCAGTGGGATGACACCAAACTATGGCTACACCTTC. It translates to CASSGMTPNYGYTF.

This chain links TRBV20-1 with TRBJ1-1; 8 bases are a match to TRBD1. CDR1 and CDR2 (germline): DFQATT, SNEGSKA (reference sequence). V shed 3 bases, J shed 4 bases, and the junction held 7 bases outside the gene matches. The CDR3 sequence is 14 residues long. The CDR3 nucleotides are TGCAGTGCTAGGGACAGGGTGGGTGGCACTGAAGCTTTCTTT. Translated, it gives CSARDRVGGTEAFF.

This clonotype has more than one count but fewer than ten. The chain carries TRBV4-2 and TRBJ2-7; tentative D call: TRBD2 (5 bases). Germline values: CDR1 LGHNA, CDR2 YNFKEQ. This CDR3 region has 14 residues. Trimming removed 0 bases from V and 4 bases from J, with 10 bases in between. CDR3 sequence reads: CASSQDASKYEQYF. The CDR3 coding sequence is TGTGCCAGCAGCCAAGACGCTAGCAAGTACGAGCAGTACTTC.

This clonotype was seen more than once but under ten times. The chain recombines TRBV29-1 with TRBJ2-7; the D is unclear. V dropped 6 bases and J dropped 2 bases, with 8 bases sitting between them. CDR1 and CDR2 from the germline V gene are SQVTM and ANQGSEA. This CDR3 comprises 11 residues. This CDR3 is CSVFTTYEQYF. The CDR3 nucleotides are TGCAGCGTATTTACCACCTACGAGCAGTACTTC.

The chain combines TRBV28 with TRBJ2-6; D gene ambiguous. Looked up from germline, CDR1 is MDHEN and CDR2 is SYDVKM. Trimming cost V 6 bases and J 0 bases, with 6 bases left between them. CDR3 length: 14 residues. CDR3: CASRLPSGANVLTF. The CDR3 DNA reads TGTGCCAGCAGGCTTCCCTCTGGGGCCAACGTCCTGACTTTC.

Concerning this clonotype: At one boundary the junction diverges from the germline segment, which might be a read error. The chain joins TRBV7-7 to TRBJ2-5; D is undetermined. Looked up from germline, CDR1 is SSHAT and CDR2 is FNYEAQ (reference sequence). This CDR3 region has 13 residues. Here the CDR3 DNA reads TGTGCTAGCAGCTCAGATGCCCAAGAGACCCAGTACTTC. Its protein product is CASSSDAQETQYF.

The gene calls are TRBV7-2 and TRBJ2-7; D is possibly TRBD2 (6 bases). This CDR3 is 15 amino acids long. The germline V and J ends were trimmed by 5 bases and 0 bases, with 14 bases remaining between them. Germline V gene sequence: CDR1 SGHTA, CDR2 FQGNSA. For the CDR3, the DNA is TGTGCCAGCAGCGCGGGACTTTTCGCCTCCTACGAGCAGTACGTC. Amino acids: CASSAGLFASYEQYV.

A few counts support this clonotype. The V call is TRBV2, the J call TRBJ2-1; 10 nucleotides agree with TRBD2. The CDR3 has 15 amino acids. V was clipped by 5 bases and J by 12 bases; unmatched bases: 13. Germline CDR1 and CDR2: SNHLY and FYNNEI. The CDR3 nucleotides read TGTGCCAGCAGTCGAAGCGGGGGGGACCGGTACCCGCAGTTCTTC. The encoded protein is CASSRSGGDRYPQFF.

In this sample, this clonotype turned up a few times. The chain recombines TRBV9 with TRBJ2-4; D gene unclear. Germline CDR1 and CDR2: SGDLS and YYNGEE. Trimming took 4 bases from V and 2 from J, leaving 19 bases between them. The CDR3 is 17 amino acids. CDR3: CASSLTAALAPKNIQYF. The CDR3 DNA sequence: TGTGCCAGCAGCTTAACGGCCGCCCTGGCCCCCAAAAACATTCAGTACTTC.

V usage is TRBV5-6 and J usage is TRBJ1-4, with 8 bases fitting TRBD1. Germline V gene lookup returns CDR1 SGHDT and CDR2 YYEEEE. The ends lost 5 bases at V and 3 bases at J; junction bases unmatched: 9. There are 16 residues in the CDR3. CDR3 coding DNA: TGTGCCAGCAGTACTGCAGGGGGCGCGGCTAATGAAAAACTGTTTTTT. Translating it yields CASSTAGGAANEKLFF.

The CDR3 loop is CASSLEHQPYEQYF. The CDR3 nucleotides are TGTGCCAGCAGCTTGGAACACCAGCCCTACGAGCAGTACTTC. The chain is built from TRBV7-8 and TRBJ2-7; D not resolved. V lost 3 bases, J lost 2 bases, and 11 bases lay in between. Germline loops: CDR1 SGHVS, CDR2 FQNEAQ. CDR3 size: 14 residues.

This clonotype was observed a few times. The gene calls are TRBV9 and TRBJ1-2; D not resolved. The V gene's germline CDR1 is SGDLS and CDR2 YYNGEE. This CDR3 is built from 12 residues. Trimming pared 6 bases from V and 3 bases from J, leaving 9 bases between. CDR3 coding DNA: TGTGCCAGCAATAGTCTCCACTATGGCTACACCTTC. This codes for CASNSLHYGYTF.

The V call is TRBV12-3 or TRBV12-4, the J call TRBJ1-2; no reliable D call. Trimming shortened V by 0 bases and J by 0 bases, and 23 bases separated the two germline ends. This CDR3 has 20 residues. The CDR3 sequence: CASSLAGLRPTHGSNYGYTF. CDR3 DNA: TGTGCCAGCAGTTTAGCGGGTTTAAGGCCAACTCACGGGTCTAACTATGGCTACACCTTC.

Only a few counts were recorded for this clonotype. This chain connects TRBV5-1 to TRBJ2-2; 8 bases are a match to TRBD2. This CDR3 has 14 amino acids. The V gene end was trimmed by 6 bases and the J gene end by 5 bases; junction bases not matched to a gene: 6. Germline V gene data show CDR1 as SGHRS and CDR2 as YFSETQ. Here the CDR3 DNA reads TGCGCCAGCAAGGAGGCGGGGGGAACCGGGGAGCTGTTTTTT. It specifies CASKEAGGTGELFF.

This CDR3 reads CASSFPDVASEQFF. CDR3 DNA: TGCGCCAGCAGCTTTCCGGACGTAGCTAGTGAGCAGTTCTTC. The J gene is TRBJ2-1, the V gene TRBV5-1; D uncertain. CDR1 and CDR2 from the germline V gene are SGHRS and YFSETQ. V shed 2 bases and J shed 9 bases, with 15 bases lying between them. There are 14 residues in the CDR3.

This clonotype has just a few counts. The J gene is TRBJ2-3, the V gene TRBV10-3; 8 nucleotides align to TRBD2. Germline V gene lookup returns CDR1 ENHRY and CDR2 SYGVKD. The J segment lost 0 bases and the V segment lost 7 bases, leaving 3 bases of the junction unmatched. This CDR3 comprises 14 residues. This chain's CDR3 is CAINRGGSTDTQYF. CDR3 in DNA: TGTGCCATCAACCGGGGGGGCAGCACAGATACGCAGTATTTT.

The genes are TRBV19 and TRBJ2-1, with 7 bases identical to TRBD1. CDR3 length: 13 residues. Germline CDR1 and CDR2: LNHDA and SQIVND (reference sequence). The ends lost 5 bases at V and 8 bases at J; junction bases unmatched: 6. The CDR3 protein is CASSFDRADEQFF. In nucleotides, the CDR3 is TGTGCCAGTAGTTTTGACAGGGCCGATGAGCAGTTCTTC.

This clonotype was found many times. CDR3 in amino acids: CASSSVQVRGHGTEAFF. CDR3 nucleotide sequence: TGTGCCAGCAGCTCCGTCCAGGTCAGGGGGCACGGCACTGAAGCTTTCTTT. The rearrangement uses TRBV5-6 and TRBJ1-1; 8 positions agree with TRBD1. With 3 bases clipped from V and 4 bases from J, the junction kept 14 bases outside the gene matches. This CDR3 has 17 residues. The germline V gene encodes CDR1 SGHDT and CDR2 YYEEEE.

Ten or more counts support this clonotype. This chain connects TRBV4-1 to TRBJ2-7; D tentatively fits TRBD1 or TRBD2 (6 bases each). Per germline, CDR1 MGHRA and CDR2 YSYEKL. V lost 4 bases, J lost 4 bases, and 17 bases lay in between. CDR3 length: 15 residues. CDR3 region: CASSLREGGRYEQYV. The CDR3 DNA is TGCGCCAGCAGCCTTCGTGAGGGGGGTCGGTACGAGCAGTACGTC.